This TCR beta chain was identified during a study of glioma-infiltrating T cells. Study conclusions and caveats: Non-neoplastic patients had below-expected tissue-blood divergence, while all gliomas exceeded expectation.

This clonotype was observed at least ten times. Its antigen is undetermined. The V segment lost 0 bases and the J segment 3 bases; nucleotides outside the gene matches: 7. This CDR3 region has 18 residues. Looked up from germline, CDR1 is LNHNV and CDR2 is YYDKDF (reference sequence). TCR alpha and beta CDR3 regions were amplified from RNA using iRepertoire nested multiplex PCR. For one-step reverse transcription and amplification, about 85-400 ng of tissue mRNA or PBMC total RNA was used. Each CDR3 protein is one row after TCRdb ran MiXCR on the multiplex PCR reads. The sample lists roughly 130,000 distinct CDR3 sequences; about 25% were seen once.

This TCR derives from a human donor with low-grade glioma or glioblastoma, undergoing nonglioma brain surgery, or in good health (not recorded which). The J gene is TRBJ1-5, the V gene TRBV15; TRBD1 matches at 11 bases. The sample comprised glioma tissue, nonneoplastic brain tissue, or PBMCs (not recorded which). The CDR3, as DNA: TGTGCCACCAGCAGAGATCCCCCGGGACAGGGGGACAATCAGCCCCAGCATTTT. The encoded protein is CATSRDPPGQGDNQPQHF.